These 3 T cell receptor beta chains were all obtained from the same sample, sequenced in a study of T cells in Graves' hyperthyroidism and ophthalmopathy. RNA transcripts provided the source from which TCR beta CDR3 regions were amplified. Carried out on the TCR CDR3, a first-round RT-PCR used the HTBI primer set. MiXCR, applied by TCRdb to the multiplex PCR reads, yields one record per CDR3 protein. Of around 600,000 distinct CDR3 sequences listed, about a sixth are singletons. The sequenced sample was blood. These receptors were obtained from a woman aged 40 to 55 with Graves' ophthalmopathy.

Ten or more counts support this clonotype. This chain uses TRBV20-1 with TRBJ2-5; a possible D gene is TRBD2 (5 bases). The germline CDR1 and CDR2 sequences are DFQATT and SNEGSKA (reference sequence). V lost 6 bases to trimming and J lost 2 bases, with 16 bases between them. The CDR3 contains 14 residues. The CDR3 loop reads CSAPWRPDQETQYF. CDR3 in DNA: TGCAGTGCCCCTTGGAGGCCCGATCAAGAGACCCAGTACTTC.

This clonotype was detected a few times. The chain combines TRBV6-1 with TRBJ1-4, with D possibly matching TRBD1 (6 bases). With 6 bases removed from V and 3 bases from J, the gap between germline ends came to 14 bases. The CDR3 is 15 residues long. Looked up from germline, CDR1 is MNHNS and CDR2 is SASEGT. This chain's CDR3 is CASRGDRSANEKLFF. CDR3 in DNA: TGTGCCAGCAGGGGCGACAGGTCCGCTAATGAAAAACTGTTTTTT.

The sample holds a few counts of this clonotype. The chain is built from TRBV7-2 and TRBJ1-6; TRBD1 matches at 8 bases. Germline V lookup: CDR1 SGHTA, CDR2 FQGNSA. The CDR3 length is 14 residues. J was trimmed by 8 bases and V by 5 bases; bases with no gene match: 5. The CDR3 loop reads CASSPGTGHSPLHF. The CDR3 DNA reads as TGTGCCAGCAGCCCGGGGACAGGTCATTCACCCCTCCACTTT.